The clone carrying this T cell receptor (beta chain) was seen many times. These data belong to a study of T cells in Graves' hyperthyroidism and ophthalmopathy. The source material, RNA transcripts, was used to amplify TCR beta CDR3 regions. TCR CDR3 regions were first amplified by RT-PCR with HTBI primers. TCRdb called the multiplex PCR reads again in MiXCR, with one record for every CDR3 protein. The table includes around 200,000 distinct CDR3 sequences, roughly 18% detected once. Germline loops: CDR1 KGHSH, CDR2 LQKENI. The V and J ends lost 0 bases and 4 bases respectively, with 9 bases between them. The CDR3 covers 14 residues.

This chain joins TRBV18 and TRBJ1-1, with a possible D match to TRBD1 (6 bases). Sequenced sample: blood. This receptor was taken from a man aged 35 to 55 with Graves' hyperthyroidism. In nucleotides, the CDR3 is TGTGCCAGCTCACCACCGGGCAGGGGCACTGAAGCTTTCTTT. It specifies CASSPPGRGTEAFF.